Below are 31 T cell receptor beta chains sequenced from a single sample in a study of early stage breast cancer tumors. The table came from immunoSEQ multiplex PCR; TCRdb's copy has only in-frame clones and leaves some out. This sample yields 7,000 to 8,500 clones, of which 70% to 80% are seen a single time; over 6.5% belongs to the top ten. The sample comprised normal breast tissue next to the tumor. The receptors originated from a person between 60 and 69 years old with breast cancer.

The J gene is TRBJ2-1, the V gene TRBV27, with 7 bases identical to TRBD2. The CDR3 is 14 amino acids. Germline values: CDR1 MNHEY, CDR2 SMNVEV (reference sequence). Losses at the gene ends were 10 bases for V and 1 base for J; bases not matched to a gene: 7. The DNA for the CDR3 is TGTGCCACAAGAGCGGGGCCTTCCTACAATGAGCAGTTCTTC. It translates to CATRAGPSYNEQFF.

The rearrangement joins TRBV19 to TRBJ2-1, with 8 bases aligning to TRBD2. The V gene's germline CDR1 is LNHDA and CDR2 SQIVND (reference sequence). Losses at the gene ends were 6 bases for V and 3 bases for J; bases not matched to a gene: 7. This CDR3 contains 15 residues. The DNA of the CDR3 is TGTGCCAGTAGGGAAGTAGCGGGAAGCTACAATGAGCAGTTCTTC. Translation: CASREVAGSYNEQFF.

In DNA form, the CDR3 reads TGCAGTGCGGACTACCAAGAGACCCAGTACTTC. Encoded protein: CSADYQETQYF. The genes are TRBV20-1 and TRBJ2-5; D perhaps matches TRBD2 (5 bases). The CDR3 is 11 residues long. The germline V gene has CDR1 DFQATT and CDR2 SNEGSKA (reference sequence). Trimming left V 6 bases short and J 0 bases short, with 5 bases between.

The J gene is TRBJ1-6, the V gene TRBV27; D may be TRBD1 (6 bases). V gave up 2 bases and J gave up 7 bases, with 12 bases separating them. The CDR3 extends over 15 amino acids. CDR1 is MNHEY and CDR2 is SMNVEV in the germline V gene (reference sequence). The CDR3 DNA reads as TGTGCCAGCAGTTTAGACTGGGGGCTGAATTCACCCCTCCACTTT. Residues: CASSLDWGLNSPLHF.

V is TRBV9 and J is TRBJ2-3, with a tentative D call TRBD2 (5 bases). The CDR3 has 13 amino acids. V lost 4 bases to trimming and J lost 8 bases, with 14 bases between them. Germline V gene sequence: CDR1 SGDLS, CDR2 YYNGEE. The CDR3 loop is CASSSSGSGTQYF. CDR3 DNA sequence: TGTGCCAGCAGCTCATCCGGCAGCGGTACGCAGTATTTT.

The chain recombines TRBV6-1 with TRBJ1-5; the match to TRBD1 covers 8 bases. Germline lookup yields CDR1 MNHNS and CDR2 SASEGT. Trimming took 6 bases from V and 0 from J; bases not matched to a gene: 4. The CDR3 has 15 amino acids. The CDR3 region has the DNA TGTGCCAGCAGACAGGGGGGATATAGCAATCAGCCCCAGCATTTT. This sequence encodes CASRQGGYSNQPQHF.

The CDR3 sequence: CASSLGIQGSGNTIYF. DNA for the CDR3: TGTGCCAGCAGCTTGGGGATACAGGGATCAGGAAACACCATATATTTT. This chain uses TRBV5-4 with TRBJ1-3, with D perhaps matching TRBD1 (6 bases). The CDR3 sequence is 16 residues long. Trimming took 0 bases from V and 4 from J, leaving 14 bases between them. Germline CDR1 and CDR2: SGHNT and YYREEE (reference sequence).

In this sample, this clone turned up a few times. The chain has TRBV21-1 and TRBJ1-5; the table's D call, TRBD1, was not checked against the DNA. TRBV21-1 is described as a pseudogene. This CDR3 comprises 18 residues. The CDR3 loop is CASRTYLRVTGVDQPQHF. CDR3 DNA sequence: TGTGCCAGCAGGACCTACCTGAGGGTGACAGGGGTGGATCAGCCCCAGCATTTT.

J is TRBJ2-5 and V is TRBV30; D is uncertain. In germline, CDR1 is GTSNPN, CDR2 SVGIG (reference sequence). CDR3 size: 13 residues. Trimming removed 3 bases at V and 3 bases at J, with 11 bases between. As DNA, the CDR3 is TGTGCCTGGAGAAATCTGGGGAAAGAGACCCAGTACTTC. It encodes CAWRNLGKETQYF.

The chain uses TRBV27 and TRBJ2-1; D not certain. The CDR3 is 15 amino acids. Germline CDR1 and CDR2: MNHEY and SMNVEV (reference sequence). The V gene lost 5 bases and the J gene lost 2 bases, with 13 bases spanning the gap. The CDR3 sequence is CASSRHWLTYNEQFF. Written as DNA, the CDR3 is TGTGCCAGCAGTCGACACTGGTTGACCTACAATGAGCAGTTCTTC.

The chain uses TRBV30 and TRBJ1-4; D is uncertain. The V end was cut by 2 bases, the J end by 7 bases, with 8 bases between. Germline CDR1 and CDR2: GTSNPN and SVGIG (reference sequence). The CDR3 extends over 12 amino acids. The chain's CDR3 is CAWSNQGEKLFF. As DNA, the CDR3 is TGTGCCTGGAGTAACCAAGGTGAAAAACTGTTTTTT.

The CDR3 sequence is CAWRAPGGVFYGYTF. The CDR3 DNA reads as TGTGCCTGGAGGGCACCCGGGGGGGTTTTCTATGGCTACACCTTC. This chain uses TRBV30 with TRBJ1-2; weak D call: TRBD1 (5 bases). CDR3 size: 15 residues. Germline V gives CDR1 GTSNPN, CDR2 SVGIG (reference sequence). Trimming cost V 3 bases and J 4 bases, with 18 bases left between them.

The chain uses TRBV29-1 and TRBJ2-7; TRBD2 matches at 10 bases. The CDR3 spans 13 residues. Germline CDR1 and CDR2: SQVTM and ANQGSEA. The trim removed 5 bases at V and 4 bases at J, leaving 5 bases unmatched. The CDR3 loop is CSVRASGSYEQYF. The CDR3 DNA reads TGCAGCGTTAGGGCTAGCGGGAGTTACGAGCAGTACTTC.

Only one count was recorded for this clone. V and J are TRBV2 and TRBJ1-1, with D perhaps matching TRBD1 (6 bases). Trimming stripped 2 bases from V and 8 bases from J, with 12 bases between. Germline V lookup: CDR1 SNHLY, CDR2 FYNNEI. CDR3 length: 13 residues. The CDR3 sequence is CASSEMGRGEAFF. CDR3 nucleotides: TGTGCCAGCAGTGAAATGGGCAGGGGCGAAGCTTTCTTT.

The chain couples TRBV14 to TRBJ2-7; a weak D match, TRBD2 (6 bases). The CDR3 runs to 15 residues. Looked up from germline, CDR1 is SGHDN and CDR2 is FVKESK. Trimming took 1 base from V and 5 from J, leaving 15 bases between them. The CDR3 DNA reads TGTGCCAGCAGCCAAGGCCCCGGAGGGGAAAACGAGCAGTACTTC. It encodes CASSQGPGGENEQYF. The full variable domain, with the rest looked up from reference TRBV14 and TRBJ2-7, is EAGVTQFPSHSVIEKGQTVTLRCDPISGHDNLYWYRRVMGKEIKFLLHFVKESKQDESGMPNNRFLAERTGGTYSTLKVQPAELEDSGVYFCASSQGPGGENEQYFGPGTRLTVT.

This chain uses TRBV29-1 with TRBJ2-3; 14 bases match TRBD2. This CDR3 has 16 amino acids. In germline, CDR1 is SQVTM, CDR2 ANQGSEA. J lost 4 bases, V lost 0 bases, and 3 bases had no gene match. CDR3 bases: TGCAGCGTTGAAGATGGGACTAGCGGGGGACCAGATACGCAGTATTTT. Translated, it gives CSVEDGTSGGPDTQYF.

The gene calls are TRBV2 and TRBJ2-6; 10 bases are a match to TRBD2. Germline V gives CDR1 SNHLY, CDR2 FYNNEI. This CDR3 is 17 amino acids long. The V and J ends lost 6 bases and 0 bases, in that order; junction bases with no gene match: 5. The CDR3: CASRPLAGVSGANVLTF. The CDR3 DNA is TGTGCCAGCAGGCCTCTAGCGGGAGTCTCTGGGGCCAACGTCCTGACTTTC.

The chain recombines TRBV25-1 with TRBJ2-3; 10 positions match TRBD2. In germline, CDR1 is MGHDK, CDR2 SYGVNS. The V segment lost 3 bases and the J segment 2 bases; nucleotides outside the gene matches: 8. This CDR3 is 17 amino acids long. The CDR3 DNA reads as TGTGCCAGCAGTGACTCCGGACTAGCGGTGGTCACAGATACGCAGTATTTT. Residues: CASSDSGLAVVTDTQYF.

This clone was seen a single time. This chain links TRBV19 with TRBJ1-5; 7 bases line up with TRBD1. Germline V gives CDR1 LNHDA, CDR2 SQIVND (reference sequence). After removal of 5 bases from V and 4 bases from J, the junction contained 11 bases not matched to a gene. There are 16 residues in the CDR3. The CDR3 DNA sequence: TGTGCCAGTAGTGCGTCACCGGGACAGATAAATCAGCCCCAGCATTTT. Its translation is CASSASPGQINQPQHF.

CDR3 loop: CASSSPVEQYF. DNA of the CDR3: TGTGCCAGCAGCTCTCCGGTCGAGCAGTACTTC. V usage is TRBV7-6 and J usage is TRBJ2-7, with unresolved D. Germline CDR1 reads SGHVS; CDR2 reads FNYEAQ. The V end lost 4 bases, the J end lost 6 bases, and 7 bases lay between the germline ends. The CDR3 is made up of 11 amino acids.

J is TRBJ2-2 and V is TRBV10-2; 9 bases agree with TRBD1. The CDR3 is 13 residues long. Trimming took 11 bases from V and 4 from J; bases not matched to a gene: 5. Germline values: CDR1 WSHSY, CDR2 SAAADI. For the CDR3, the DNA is TGCGCCGTCCGGGACAGGGTCACCGGGGAGCTGTTTTTT. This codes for CAVRDRVTGELFF.

CDR3 region: CASLRWDGTSNEQFF. The DNA for the CDR3 is TGTGCCAGCTTAAGGTGGGACGGGACCTCAAATGAGCAGTTCTTC. V and J are TRBV7-9 and TRBJ2-1; the D call may be TRBD1 or TRBD2 (5 bases each). In germline, CDR1 is SEHNR, CDR2 FQNEAQ (reference sequence). The CDR3 contains 15 residues. Trimming removed 8 bases at V and 7 bases at J, with 21 bases between. Using reference TRBV7-9 and TRBJ2-1 for the parts outside the CDR3, the full variable domain is DTGVSQNPRHKITKRGQNVTFRCDPISEHNRLYWYRQTLGQGPEFLTYFQNEAQLEKSRLLSDRFSAERPKGSFSTLEIQRTEQGDSAMYLCASLRWDGTSNEQFFGPGTRLTVL.

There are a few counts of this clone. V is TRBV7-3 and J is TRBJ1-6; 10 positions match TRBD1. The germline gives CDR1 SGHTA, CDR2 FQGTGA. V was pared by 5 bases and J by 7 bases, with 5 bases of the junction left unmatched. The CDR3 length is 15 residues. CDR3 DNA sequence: TGTGCCAGCAGCCTGGACAGGGGGGGAAATTCACCCCTCCACTTT. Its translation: CASSLDRGGNSPLHF. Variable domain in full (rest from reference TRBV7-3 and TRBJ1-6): GAGVSQTPSNKVTEKGKYVELRCDPISGHTALYWYRQSLGQGPEFLIYFQGTGAADDSGLPNDRFFAVRPEGSVSTLKIQRTERGDSAVYLCASSLDRGGNSPLHFGNGTRLTVT.

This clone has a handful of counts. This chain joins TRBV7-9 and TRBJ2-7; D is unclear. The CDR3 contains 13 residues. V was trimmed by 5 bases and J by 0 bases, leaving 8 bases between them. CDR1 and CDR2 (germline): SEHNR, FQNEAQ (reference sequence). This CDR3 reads CASSDASSYEQYF. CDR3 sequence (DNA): TGTGCCAGCAGCGACGCAAGCTCCTACGAGCAGTACTTC.

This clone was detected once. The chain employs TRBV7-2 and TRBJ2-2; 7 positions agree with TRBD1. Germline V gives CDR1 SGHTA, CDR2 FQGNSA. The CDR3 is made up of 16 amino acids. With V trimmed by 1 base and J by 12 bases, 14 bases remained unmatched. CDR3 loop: CASSLDRTGVVEKLFF. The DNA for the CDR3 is TGTGCCAGCAGCTTAGATCGTACAGGGGTAGTTGAGAAGCTGTTTTTT. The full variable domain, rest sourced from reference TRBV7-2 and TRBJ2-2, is GAGVSQSPSNKVTEKGKDVELRCDPISGHTALYWYRQSLGQGLEFLIYFQGNSAPDKSGLPSDRFSAERTGGSVSTLTIQRTQQEDSAVYLCASSLDRTGVVEKLFFGEGSRLTVL.

The DNA of the CDR3 is TGTGCCAGTAGTTTTAGCTCCTATAATTCACCCCTCCACTTT. Amino acid sequence: CASSFSSYNSPLHF. The rearrangement joins TRBV19 to TRBJ1-6; no clear D gene. V lost 5 bases, J lost 0 bases, and 5 bases lay in between. CDR3 length equals 14 residues. Germline CDR1 LNHDA, CDR2 SQIVND (reference sequence). Using reference TRBV19 and TRBJ1-6 for the parts outside the CDR3, the full variable domain is DGGITQSPKYLFRKEGQNVTLSCEQNLNHDAMYWYRQDPGQGLRLIYYSQIVNDFQKGDIAEGYSVSREKKESFPLTVTSAQKNPTAFYLCASSFSSYNSPLHFGNGTRLTVT.

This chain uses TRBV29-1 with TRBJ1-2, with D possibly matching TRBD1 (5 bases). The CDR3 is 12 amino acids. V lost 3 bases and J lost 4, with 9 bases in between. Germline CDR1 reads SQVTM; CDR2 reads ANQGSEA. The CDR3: CSVEGEPYGYTF. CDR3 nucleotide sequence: TGCAGCGTTGAGGGGGAACCCTATGGCTACACCTTC.

The DNA for the CDR3 is TGTGCCAGCAGTTACGGCGTTCTTAGCACTGAAGCTTTCTTT. This sequence encodes CASSYGVLSTEAFF. The rearrangement links TRBV6-5 to TRBJ1-1; D not certain. Trimming took 2 bases from V and 4 from J, leaving 11 bases between them. The germline gives CDR1 MNHEY, CDR2 SVGAGI. The CDR3 totals 14 residues.

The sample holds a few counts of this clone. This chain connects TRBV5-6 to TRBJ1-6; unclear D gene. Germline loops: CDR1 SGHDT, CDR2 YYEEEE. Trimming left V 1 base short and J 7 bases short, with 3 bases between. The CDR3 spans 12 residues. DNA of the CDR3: TGTGCCAGCAGCTTGTGGAATTCACCCCTCCACTTT. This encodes CASSLWNSPLHF.

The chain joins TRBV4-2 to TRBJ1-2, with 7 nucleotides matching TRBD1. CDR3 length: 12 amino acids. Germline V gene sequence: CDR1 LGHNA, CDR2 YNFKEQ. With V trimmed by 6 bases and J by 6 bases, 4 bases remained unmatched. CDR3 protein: CASRQGGDGYTF. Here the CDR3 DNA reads TGTGCCAGCAGGCAGGGGGGGGATGGCTACACCTTC.

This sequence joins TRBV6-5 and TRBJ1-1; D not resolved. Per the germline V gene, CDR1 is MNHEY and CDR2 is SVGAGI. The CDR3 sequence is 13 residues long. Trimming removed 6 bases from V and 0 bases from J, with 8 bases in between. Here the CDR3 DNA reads TGTGCCAGCAGGCCTGGTTTGAACACTGAAGCTTTCTTT. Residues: CASRPGLNTEAFF.